The 27 T cell receptor beta chains in this list originate from one sample, sequenced in a study of blood T cell repertoires in COVID-19. The assay was immunoSEQ multiplex PCR, and TCRdb's table has in-frame clones only and misses some. The top ten hold roughly 13% of the sample, which has around 40,000 clones, approximately 81% seen once. Sample: peripheral blood. These receptors were obtained from a human donor in a cohort sampled during active COVID-19.

This chain links TRBV21-1 with TRBJ1-1. TRBV21-1 has pseudogene status. This CDR3 region has 16 residues. As DNA, the CDR3 is TGTGCCAGCAGCGCGAGGTTAGCTACAATTCGCACTGAAGCTTTCTTT. Translating gives CASSARLATIRTEAFF.

The V call is TRBV10-3, the J call TRBJ2-1; D perhaps matches TRBD1 (6 bases). The germline gives CDR1 ENHRY, CDR2 SYGVKD. The CDR3 loop spans 12 amino acids. V was trimmed by 3 bases and J by 12 bases, leaving 12 bases between them. CDR3 sequence reads: CAISEQGLGQFF. CDR3 nucleotide sequence: TGTGCCATCAGTGAACAGGGCCTAGGGCAGTTCTTC.

The chain links TRBV6-5 to TRBJ1-2; a possible D gene is TRBD1 (6 bases). CDR1 and CDR2 from the germline V gene are MNHEY and SVGAGI. V was clipped by 7 bases and J by 1 base, with 16 bases between them. The CDR3 is 15 residues long. The CDR3 coding sequence is TGTGCCAGCAAGGCCCACGAAGGGGGTAACTATGGCTACACCTTC. This sequence encodes CASKAHEGGNYGYTF.

This clone was counted a few times. The CDR3 bases are TGTGCCAGCAGTGGGGTCCAACTACGACAGGGCCAAGAGACCCAGTACTTC. This translates into CASSGVQLRQGQETQYF. This chain joins TRBV9 and TRBJ2-5, with TRBD1 identical over 7 bases. From germline, CDR1 is SGDLS and CDR2 YYNGEE. The J segment lost 1 base and the V segment lost 5 bases, leaving 14 bases of the junction unmatched. This CDR3 has 17 residues.

This clone appeared a few times. The chain joins TRBV9 to TRBJ1-3; D is unclear. V was clipped by 0 bases and J by 2 bases, with 15 bases between them. The CDR3 length is 17 residues. Looked up from germline, CDR1 is SGDLS and CDR2 is YYNGEE. Here the CDR3 reads CASSVAPGPGTGNTIYF. DNA of the CDR3: TGTGCCAGCAGCGTAGCTCCAGGACCCGGGACTGGAAACACCATATATTTT.

This clone was detected once. The chain couples TRBV7-9 to TRBJ2-5, with TRBD1 matching over 12 bases. The CDR3 has 17 amino acids. Germline V gene data show CDR1 as SEHNR and CDR2 as FQNEAQ (reference sequence). V lost 4 bases, J lost 5 bases, and 11 bases stayed unmatched. CDR3 in DNA: TGTGCCAGCAGCTCCTCAAGCCGGGACAGGGGGCGGGAGACCCAGTACTTC. This translates into CASSSSSRDRGRETQYF.

This rearrangement joins TRBV2 to TRBJ1-5, with D uncertain. The germline gives CDR1 SNHLY, CDR2 FYNNEI. This CDR3 region has 12 residues. V gave up 4 bases and J gave up 11 bases, with 12 bases separating them. Written as DNA, the CDR3 is TGTGCCAGCAGTGGGCAGGTCGGGACCCAGCATTTT. It codes for CASSGQVGTQHF. Using reference TRBV2 and TRBJ1-5 for the parts outside the CDR3, the full variable domain is EPEVTQTPSHQVTQMGQEVILRCVPISNHLYFYWYRQILGQKVEFLVSFYNNEISEKSEIFDDQFSVERPDGSNFTLKIRSTKLEDSAMYFCASSGQVGTQHFGDGTRLSIL.

This rearrangement joins TRBV19 to TRBJ2-2, with D unresolved. V was cut by 3 bases and J by 3 bases, with 11 bases left in between. CDR3 length: 15 amino acids. The V gene's germline CDR1 is LNHDA and CDR2 SQIVND (reference sequence). CDR3 protein: CASSMRLSHTGELFF. DNA of the CDR3: TGTGCCAGTAGTATGCGGTTGTCGCACACCGGGGAGCTGTTTTTT.

This chain links TRBV7-2 with TRBJ2-1; TRBD1 matches at 7 bases. The V segment lost 3 bases and the J segment 2 bases; nucleotides outside the gene matches: 4. Germline values: CDR1 SGHTA, CDR2 FQGNSA. The length of the CDR3 is 15 residues. CDR3 in amino acids: CASSFEGAPYNEQFF. The CDR3 DNA follows: TGTGCCAGCAGCTTTGAGGGGGCGCCCTACAATGAGCAGTTCTTC.

The chain has TRBV5-6 and TRBJ2-1; 12 bases are shared with TRBD1. CDR3 size: 16 residues. Germline loops: CDR1 SGHDT, CDR2 YYEEEE. J was trimmed by 7 bases and V by 4 bases; bases with no gene match: 9. CDR3 DNA: TGTGCCAGCAGCCTTCTGGGACAGGGGGCAGGGAATGAGCAGTTCTTC. As protein: CASSLLGQGAGNEQFF.

The V gene is TRBV25-1, the J gene TRBJ1-1; TRBD1 aligns across 9 bases. CDR1 and CDR2 (germline): MGHDK, SYGVNS. V lost 5 bases and J lost 3; bases outside the gene matches: 7. The CDR3 length is 15 residues. The CDR3 coding sequence is TGTGCCAGCAGTACAGAACAGGGGGCCGACACTGAAGCTTTCTTT. As protein: CASSTEQGADTEAFF.

V usage is TRBV29-1 and J usage is TRBJ2-2; D unresolved. V lost 2 bases and J lost 0, with 7 bases in between. This CDR3 spans 14 amino acids. Germline V gene sequence: CDR1 SQVTM, CDR2 ANQGSEA. Here the CDR3 reads CSVELRSNTGELFF. DNA for the CDR3: TGCAGCGTTGAACTACGGTCGAACACCGGGGAGCTGTTTTTT.

This clone was counted a single time. The CDR3 spells CASSLTGGRETQYF. The CDR3 DNA follows: TGTGCCAGCAGTCTGACAGGGGGCCGGGAGACCCAGTACTTC. The rearrangement joins TRBV7-9 to TRBJ2-5; 10 bases are shared with TRBD1. Trimming took 6 bases from V and 5 from J; bases not matched to a gene: 6. CDR3 length: 14 amino acids. Germline loops: CDR1 SEHNR, CDR2 FQNEAQ (reference sequence).

The V call is TRBV6-6, the J call TRBJ1-6, with a possible D match to TRBD1 (5 bases). Trimming removed 6 bases from V and 3 bases from J, with 27 bases in between. Germline V lookup: CDR1 MNHNY, CDR2 SVGAGI (reference sequence). The CDR3 has 20 residues. For the CDR3, the DNA is TGTGCCAGCAGCTTCGCCCTCCCTGTACGCGGGAGGGGCTATAATTCACCCCTCCACTTT. Its translation is CASSFALPVRGRGYNSPLHF.

The rearrangement uses TRBV7-9 and TRBJ1-2, with TRBD1 as a possible D gene (5 bases). Germline V CDR1 and CDR2: SEHNR, FQNEAQ (reference sequence). This CDR3 has 14 residues. V was clipped by 5 bases and J by 8 bases, with 18 bases between them. The CDR3 reads CASSLGMSGEGYTF. For the CDR3, the DNA is TGTGCCAGCAGCCTAGGGATGTCGGGGGAAGGCTACACCTTC. The complete variable domain, with remaining parts taken from reference TRBV7-9 and TRBJ1-2, reads DTGVSQNPRHKITKRGQNVTFRCDPISEHNRLYWYRQTLGQGPEFLTYFQNEAQLEKSRLLSDRFSAERPKGSFSTLEIQRTEQGDSAMYLCASSLGMSGEGYTFGSGTRLTVV.

The rearrangement uses TRBV6-6 and TRBJ2-7; 9 bases are shared with TRBD2. There are 13 residues in the CDR3. V gave up 8 bases and J gave up 6 bases; unmatched junction bases: 8. Germline V gives CDR1 MNHNY, CDR2 SVGAGI (reference sequence). The CDR3 DNA is TGTGCCAGCCACCTAGCGGGACAAATCGAGCAGTACTTC. This gives the protein CASHLAGQIEQYF.

The chain carries TRBV2 and TRBJ2-4; maybe TRBD1 (6 bases). Trimming took off 2 bases at V and 7 bases at J, with 21 bases between the two ends. Germline V gives CDR1 SNHLY, CDR2 FYNNEI. This CDR3 comprises 17 residues. This CDR3 reads CASSEHPGAIRTNIQYF. CDR3 bases: TGTGCCAGCAGTGAACATCCAGGGGCGATCAGAACTAACATTCAGTACTTC.

This chain connects TRBV4-1 to TRBJ2-7; 14 bases agree with TRBD2. Germline V gene sequence: CDR1 MGHRA, CDR2 YSYEKL. The CDR3 contains 17 residues. With V trimmed by 1 base and J by 7 bases, 9 bases remained unmatched. CDR3 DNA sequence: TGCGCCAGCAGCCAAGGGACTAGCGGGGGGCCCGCGGGGGAGCAGTACTTC. It translates to CASSQGTSGGPAGEQYF.

The chain uses TRBV7-8 and TRBJ2-1; TRBD2 aligns across 11 bases. Germline values: CDR1 SGHVS, CDR2 FQNEAQ. This CDR3 has 15 residues. With V trimmed by 5 bases and J by 6 bases, 6 bases remained unmatched. The CDR3 reads CASSRGGLAVNEQFF. In DNA form, the CDR3 reads TGTGCCAGCAGCCGAGGGGGACTAGCGGTCAATGAGCAGTTCTTC.

The J gene is TRBJ1-3, the V gene TRBV11-2, with D tentatively TRBD1 (6 bases). Deletions cut 1 base from V and 0 bases from J, with 10 bases between. The CDR3 runs to 16 residues. Per germline, CDR1 SGHAT and CDR2 FQNNGV. The chain's CDR3 is CASSLAGALSGNTIYF. DNA for the CDR3: TGTGCCAGCAGCTTAGCAGGGGCGCTCTCTGGAAACACCATATATTTT.

This chain joins TRBV7-6 and TRBJ2-7; D is undetermined. Trimming shortened V by 1 base and J by 1 base, and 8 bases separated the two germline ends. This CDR3 has 14 amino acids. CDR1 and CDR2 (germline): SGHVS, FNYEAQ. The DNA of the CDR3 is TGTGCCAGCAGCTTAGATCCGGGTTCCTACGAGCAGTACTTC. This encodes CASSLDPGSYEQYF.

The rearrangement joins TRBV7-9 to TRBJ2-5; TRBD2 matches at 7 bases. Germline values: CDR1 SEHNR, CDR2 FQNEAQ (reference sequence). V lost 5 bases to trimming and J lost 1 base; unmatched junction nucleotides: 4. The CDR3 sequence is 14 residues long. CDR3 sequence: CASSPRTSQETQYF. CDR3 nucleotides: TGTGCCAGCAGCCCGCGGACTAGCCAAGAGACCCAGTACTTC.

The V call is TRBV6-1, the J call TRBJ2-5, with 8 bases aligning to TRBD2. The germline gives CDR1 MNHNS, CDR2 SASEGT. Trimming removed 2 bases from V and 1 base from J; junction bases left unmatched: 6. The CDR3 runs 16 residues. Here the CDR3 reads CASSELLGGGQETQYF. The CDR3 bases are TGTGCCAGCAGTGAACTCCTCGGGGGGGGCCAAGAGACCCAGTACTTC.

A few counts support this clone. The chain couples TRBV18 to TRBJ1-3, with D hard to call. CDR1 is KGHSH and CDR2 is LQKENI in the germline V gene. The CDR3 has 16 amino acids. V lost 0 bases to trimming and J lost 0 bases, with 9 bases between them. The CDR3 DNA reads as TGTGCCAGCTCACCACCAGCACGGTCCTCTGGAAACACCATATATTTT. Its protein product is CASSPPARSSGNTIYF.

The chain carries TRBV6-5 and TRBJ2-1, with TRBD2 matching 10 bases. CDR1 is MNHEY, CDR2 SVGAGI, per germline. This CDR3 comprises 15 residues. The V and J ends lost 7 bases and 7 bases, in that order; junction bases with no gene match: 10. The CDR3 loop is CASTTRASGGNEQFF. The DNA for the CDR3 is TGTGCCAGCACCACCAGGGCTAGCGGGGGAAATGAGCAGTTCTTC.

The CDR3 nucleotides are TGTGCCAGCAGTGTCTCCTTTTCCACTGAAGCTTTCTTT. Translating gives CASSVSFSTEAFF. The chain recombines TRBV6-4 with TRBJ1-1; D is undetermined. CDR1 and CDR2 (germline): MRHNA, SNTAGT. This CDR3 spans 13 amino acids. The ends were cut back, 4 bases at V and 4 bases at J, with 10 bases in the middle.

The V and J genes are TRBV5-1 and TRBJ2-5; 7 nucleotides align to TRBD2. The ends lost 6 bases at V and 5 bases at J; junction bases unmatched: 7. There are 13 residues in the CDR3. Germline CDR1 and CDR2: SGHRS and YFSETQ. CDR3 sequence reads: CASTRGEGETQYF. CDR3 in DNA: TGCGCCAGCACCCGTGGGGAGGGGGAGACCCAGTACTTC.